The rows below give T cell receptor beta chains drawn from one sample of a study of control samples from healthy donors and cancer patients. The method was immunoSEQ multiplex PCR; TCRdb's version includes in-frame clones alone and lacks a portion of them. This sample has about 170,000 clones, with around nine tenths found just once. Sample: blood. The origin of the receptors is a young woman in good health. CDR3s include the opening cysteine and the closing phenylalanine or tryptophan. D genes are given only for firm matches. Clone size appears in some rows only: once, few, many, or a class for an expanded clone.

j_call v_call clone_size d_call cdr3_nt cdr3_aa
TRBJ1-1 TRBV15 NA TRBD1 TGTGCCACCAGCAGGGATCCAGGGGGCTCTGAAGCTTTCTTT CATSRDPGGSEAFF
TRBJ1-3 TRBV3-1/TRBV3-2 once TRBD1 TGTGCCAGCAGACCCGCGACAGGGGTTGGAAACACCATATATTTT CASRPATGVGNTIYF
TRBJ1-4 TRBV2 NA NA TGTGCCAGCAGTGAGGGGCTACTACTGTTTTTT CASSEGLLLFF
TRBJ2-4 TRBV5-1 NA TRBD1 TGCGCCAGCAGCTTGGACAGGGGGAACATTCAGTACTTC CASSLDRGNIQYF
TRBJ1-5 TRBV6-2/TRBV6-3 NA NA TGTGCCAGCAGTTATATTCGACAGTACGGCAATCAGCCCCAGCATTTT CASSYIRQYGNQPQHF
TRBJ2-5 TRBV28 NA TRBD2 TGTGCCAGCAGTTCCGCGGCGGGGGGCTTTAAAAAGACCCAGTACTTC CASSSAAGGFKKTQYF
TRBJ2-1 TRBV6-2/TRBV6-3 NA NA TGTGCCAGCAGTTACTCAGGGGTTCCCACGAGGCATGAGCAGTTCTTC CASSYSGVPTRHEQFF
TRBJ2-1 TRBV24-1 NA TRBD2 TGTGCCACCAGTGATCGAGCGGGAGTCGTTGATGAGCAGTTCTTC CATSDRAGVVDEQFF
TRBJ1-5 TRBV27 NA NA TGTGCCATCCCCGACAGGAGGAGCAATCAGCCCCAGCATTTT CAIPDRRSNQPQHF
TRBJ1-5 TRBV30 NA NA TGTGCCTGGAGTGTACCTGGGTTCGGCAATCAGCCCCAGCATTTT CAWSVPGFGNQPQHF
TRBJ1-6 TRBV11-2 NA NA TGTGCCAGCAGCCTCTCCCGTGGACAGACGTATTCACCCCTCCACTTT CASSLSRGQTYSPLHF
TRBJ1-2 TRBV14 NA NA TGTGCCAGCAGCCAAGAGGAAGGAGGCTATGGCTACACCTTC CASSQEEGGYGYTF
TRBJ1-2 TRBV5-6 NA TRBD1 TGTGCCAGCAACTTGCCCGGGACAGGCGACGGCTACACCTTC CASNLPGTGDGYTF
TRBJ2-5 TRBV2 NA TRBD2 TGTGCCAGCAGGGACGGTCCGGGACTAGGGGAGACCCAGTACTTC CASRDGPGLGETQYF
TRBJ2-4 TRBV25-1 NA NA TGTGCCAGCAGTGAATCAGTAGGCCAGACCCTAGCCAAAAACATTCAGTACTTC CASSESVGQTLAKNIQYF
TRBJ2-3 TRBV29-1 once NA TGCAGCGTTGAAGGGGGCAGGTTTAAGGGCAAAACAGATACGCAGTATTTT CSVEGGRFKGKTDTQYF
TRBJ1-5 TRBV7-2 once NA TGTGCCAGCAGCTTTCATGGGGCCATGAAGGGAAATCAGCCCCAGCATTTT CASSFHGAMKGNQPQHF
TRBJ1-2 TRBV28 NA TRBD1 TGTGCCATAAGGGGACAGGGGGCGGACTATGGCTACACCTTC CAIRGQGADYGYTF
TRBJ2-3 TRBV11-2 NA NA TGTGCCAGCAGCTTAGTCGCCGAGGTGGGGACAGATACGCAGTATTTT CASSLVAEVGTDTQYF
TRBJ2-3 TRBV11-1 NA TRBD1 TGTGCCAGCAGCTCTCTACAGGGGGCTTACACAGATACGCAGTATTTT CASSSLQGAYTDTQYF
TRBJ1-3 TRBV25-1 NA NA TGTGCCAGTGGGGGAGCGGAAACGGCTGGAAACACCATATATTTT CASGGAETAGNTIYF
TRBJ2-5 TRBV15 NA NA TGTGCCACCAGCAGCAACAGGGTGCCAGAGACCCAGTACTTC CATSSNRVPETQYF
TRBJ2-5 TRBV19 NA NA TGTGCCAGTAGTAAGGGACCGAACCAAGAGACCCAGTACTTC CASSKGPNQETQYF
TRBJ2-5 TRBV5-6 NA TRBD2 TGTGCCAGCAGCTTGGTTGTAGCGGGAGGGCCAGGAGAGACCCAGTACTTC CASSLVVAGGPGETQYF
TRBJ2-7 TRBV5-4 NA TRBD2 TGTGCCAGCAGCCCAGCGGGAGGGAACTACGAGCAGTACTTC CASSPAGGNYEQYF
TRBJ1-2 TRBV28 NA NA TGTGCCAGCAGTTTAGCAGGGTTTATAGGCTACACCTTC CASSLAGFIGYTF
TRBJ2-1 TRBV15 NA NA TGTGCCACCAGCAGCCAAATGGGCTTACCGCGAAGGGAGGTCTTC CATSSQMGLPRREVF
TRBJ1-1 TRBV5-1 NA TRBD1 TGCGCCAGCAGCTTGGGACAGGGGGTTTTCACTGAAGCTTTCTTT CASSLGQGVFTEAFF
TRBJ1-1 TRBV11-1 NA NA TGTGCCAGCAGCTTTGGGGGGTTGGTGAACACTGAAGCTTTCTTT CASSFGGLVNTEAFF
TRBJ1-4 TRBV28 NA NA TGTGCCAGCAGGGAAAGTCGGGAAAAACTGTTTTTT CASRESREKLFF
TRBJ2-1 TRBV5-1 NA TRBD2 TGCGCCAGCAGCTTAACCGGGACTAGTGGTAGTGAGCAGTTCTTC CASSLTGTSGSEQFF
TRBJ1-4 TRBV3-1/TRBV3-2 once TRBD1 TGTGCCAGCAGCCAAGATGCAGGGACAGGGTTTAAGAAACTGTTTTTT CASSQDAGTGFKKLFF
TRBJ1-1 TRBV6-5 NA NA TGTGCCAGCAACGGCAGGATCGCGAACACTGAAGCTTTCTTT CASNGRIANTEAFF
TRBJ2-2 TRBV10-1 NA NA TGCGCCAGCAGGGCCTCTTACACCGGGGAGCTGTTTTTT CASRASYTGELFF
TRBJ1-1 TRBV29-1 once NA TGCAGCGTCTCTAAACGGACTGTGAACACTGAAGCTTTCTTT CSVSKRTVNTEAFF
TRBJ2-1 TRBV7-2 NA NA TGTGCCAGCAGCTTAGCCGACGGCTACAATGAGCAGTTCTTC CASSLADGYNEQFF
TRBJ2-1 TRBV27 NA NA TGTGCCAGCAGTTTATACGGTAATGAGCAGTTCTTC CASSLYGNEQFF
TRBJ2-3 TRBV7-9 NA TRBD2 TGTGCCACCCCGGGACTACAATCAGAAACAGATACGCAGTATTTT CATPGLQSETDTQYF
TRBJ2-1 TRBV27 once TRBD2 TGTGCCAGCAGTTTAACGACTAGCGGGAGCTATGAGCAGTTCTTC CASSLTTSGSYEQFF
TRBJ1-6 TRBV7-2 NA NA TGTGCCAGCAGCTTAGAGAGGGATTGGTCACCCCTCCACTTT CASSLERDWSPLHF
TRBJ2-5 TRBV20-1 NA NA TGCAGTGCGACAGGAATAGAGACCCAGTACTTC CSATGIETQYF
TRBJ2-7 TRBV28 NA TRBD1 TGTGCCAGCAGTTTCCGGGGAGCCGTGACAGGGGGTATAAGCGTTTCTTCCTACGAGCAGTACTTC CASSFRGAVTGGISVSSYEQYF
TRBJ1-2 TRBV9 NA TRBD1 TGTGCCAGCAGCGGAACAGGGGGAGGGTATGGCTACACCTTC CASSGTGGGYGYTF
TRBJ2-5 TRBV11-2 NA TRBD2 TGTGCCAGCAGCCCAGGGACTAGCGGTCAAGAGACCCAGTACTTC CASSPGTSGQETQYF
TRBJ2-2 TRBV19 NA NA TGTGCCAGTAGACCTAGGCAGGACGGGGAGCTGTTTTTT CASRPRQDGELFF
TRBJ2-2 TRBV9 NA NA TGTGCCAGCAGTCGGGACTCAAGGACCGGGGAGCTGTTTTTT CASSRDSRTGELFF
TRBJ1-4 TRBV5-6 NA TRBD1 TGTGCCAGCAGAACAGGGGGTGCAGATGAAAAACTGTTTTTT CASRTGGADEKLFF
TRBJ2-3 TRBV5-4 NA TRBD2 TGTGCCAGCAGCTTCGGACTAGCGGGAGATACGCAGTATTTT CASSFGLAGDTQYF
TRBJ2-2 TRBV9 NA TRBD2 TGTGCCAGCAGCGAGCGGGGCTACCTGAACACCGGGGAGCTGTTTTTT CASSERGYLNTGELFF
TRBJ2-5 TRBV4-1 NA TRBD2 TGCGCCAGCAGCCTCATCGGGGGGGCCCAAGAGACCCAGTACTTC CASSLIGGAQETQYF
TRBJ1-1 TRBV5-1 once NA TGCGCCAGCAGTAACGGACGGACTGCGAACACTGAAGCTTTCTTT CASSNGRTANTEAFF